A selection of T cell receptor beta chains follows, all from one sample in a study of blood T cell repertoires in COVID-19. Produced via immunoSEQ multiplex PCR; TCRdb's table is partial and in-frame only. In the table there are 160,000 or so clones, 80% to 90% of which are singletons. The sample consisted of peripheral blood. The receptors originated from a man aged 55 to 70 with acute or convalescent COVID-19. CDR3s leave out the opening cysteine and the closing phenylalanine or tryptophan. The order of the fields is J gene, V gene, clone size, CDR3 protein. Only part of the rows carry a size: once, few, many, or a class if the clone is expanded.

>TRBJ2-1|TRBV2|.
ASRQALGGF
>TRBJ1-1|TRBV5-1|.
ASSFTTGNTEAF
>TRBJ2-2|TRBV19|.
ASRPGQAMVGELF
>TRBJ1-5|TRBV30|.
AWSGGPNQPQH
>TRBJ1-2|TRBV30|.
AWSVQHGYT
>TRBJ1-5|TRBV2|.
ASRGDRASNQPQH
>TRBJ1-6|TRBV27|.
ASSSGSPLH
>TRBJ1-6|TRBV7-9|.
ASSTPGVGGRNSPLH
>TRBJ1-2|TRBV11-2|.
ASSSSLRDRANYGYT
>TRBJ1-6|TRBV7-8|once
ASSLPQGRGNSPLH
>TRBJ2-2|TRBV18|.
ASSLGQGSVGELF
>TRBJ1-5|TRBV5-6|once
ASSLTGAINQPQH
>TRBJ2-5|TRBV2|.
ASSPFLAQETQY
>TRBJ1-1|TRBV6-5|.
ASQTGLGTEAF
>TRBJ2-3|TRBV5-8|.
ASSYSHSTDTQY
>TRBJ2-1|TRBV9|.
ASSQTSGGAGNEQF
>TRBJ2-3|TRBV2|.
ASSAQRGSTDTQY
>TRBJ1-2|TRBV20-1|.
SASQQAPYGYT
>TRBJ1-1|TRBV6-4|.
ASRLHAGQDTEAF
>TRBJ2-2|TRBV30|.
AWSGRPITGELF
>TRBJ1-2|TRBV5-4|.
ASSLEGAGYGYT
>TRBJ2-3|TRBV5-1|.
ASSPTGSGTDTQY